This entry lists 14 T cell receptor beta chains sequenced from one sample in a study of shared clonotypes between healthy human individuals. TCRdb's copy holds only in-frame clones and misses some; the assay was immunoSEQ multiplex PCR. The sample lists fewer than 1 million clones, 95% to 97% occurring once. Naive CD8 populations comprised CD45RO-negative cells positively selected for CCR7, excluding terminally differentiated effector memory CD45RA+ cells. Sample: naive CD8+ T cells sorted from blood. These receptor sequences come from a man aged 25 to 40 in good health.

The chain combines TRBV7-9 with TRBJ2-5; D is possibly TRBD2 (6 bases). Germline V gene data show CDR1 as SEHNR and CDR2 as FQNEAQ (reference sequence). The CDR3 loop spans 15 amino acids. The V end was cut by 1 base, the J end by 5 bases, with 14 bases between. The CDR3 nucleotides are TGTGCCAGCAGCTTAGAGGTCTTAGCGGAGGAGACCCAGTACTTC. Protein sequence: CASSLEVLAEETQYF.

The V and J genes are TRBV27 and TRBJ1-5; D possibly corresponds to TRBD1 (5 bases). Trimming removed 6 bases at V and 7 bases at J, with 13 bases between. Germline values: CDR1 MNHEY, CDR2 SMNVEV (reference sequence). The CDR3 sequence is 13 residues long. The CDR3 bases are TGTGCCAGCAGGGACAATTTTGCGCAGCCCCAGCATTTT. Its protein product is CASRDNFAQPQHF.

The chain couples TRBV27 to TRBJ2-7, with 10 bases identical to TRBD2. This CDR3 has 15 residues. V shed 2 bases and J 3 bases; nucleotides not matched to a gene: 4. Germline V CDR1 and CDR2: MNHEY, SMNVEV (reference sequence). DNA for the CDR3: TGTGCCAGCAGTTTAGAGCCTAGCGGGGGCTACGAGCAGTACTTC. It codes for CASSLEPSGGYEQYF.

This chain links TRBV9 with TRBJ1-2; D unresolved. This CDR3 has 15 amino acids. CDR1 and CDR2 (germline): SGDLS, YYNGEE. Trimming stripped 2 bases from V and 8 bases from J, with 19 bases between. CDR3 nucleotide sequence: TGTGCCAGCAGCGTCTCCGGGAGAGGTTCGGTCGGCTACACCTTC. This encodes CASSVSGRGSVGYTF.

The V gene is TRBV13, the J gene TRBJ2-1; 9 nucleotides align to TRBD2. J gave up 5 bases and V 5 bases, and 7 bases lay outside the gene matches. This CDR3 is built from 15 residues. CDR1 and CDR2 (germline): PRHDT, FYEKMQ (reference sequence). The chain's CDR3 is CASSVDGTSNNEQFF. The CDR3 DNA reads as TGTGCCAGCAGCGTAGACGGGACTAGCAACAATGAGCAGTTCTTC.

This chain connects TRBV28 to TRBJ2-7; D remains unclear. V lost 5 bases and J 2 bases, leaving 16 bases between the germline ends. Germline V CDR1 and CDR2: MDHEN, SYDVKM. The CDR3 totals 15 residues. CDR3 in amino acids: CASSRDGLATYEQYF. The CDR3 nucleotides read TGTGCCAGCAGTAGAGACGGCTTGGCTACCTACGAGCAGTACTTC.

The J gene is TRBJ1-5, the V gene TRBV15; D possibly corresponds to TRBD1 (5 bases). V lost 5 bases and J lost 7, with 9 bases in between. This CDR3 contains 12 residues. Germline CDR1 and CDR2: LNHNV and YYDKDF (reference sequence). The CDR3 coding sequence is TGTGCCACCAGCCTCCAGGGACAGCCCCAGCATTTT. It translates to CATSLQGQPQHF. The full variable domain, rest sourced from reference TRBV15 and TRBJ1-5, is DAMVIQNPRYQVTQFGKPVTLSCSQTLNHNVMYWYQQKSSQAPKLLFHYYDKDFNNEADTPDNFQSRRPNTSFCFLDIRSPGLGDTAMYLCATSLQGQPQHFGDGTRLSIL.

The chain employs TRBV9 and TRBJ2-7; 7 bases are shared with TRBD2. J gave up 5 bases and V 4 bases, and 15 bases lay outside the gene matches. CDR3 length equals 16 residues. From germline, CDR1 is SGDLS and CDR2 YYNGEE. The CDR3 sequence: CASSPWGRALRDEQYF. Here the CDR3 DNA reads TGTGCCAGCAGCCCATGGGGGAGGGCCCTCCGAGACGAGCAGTACTTC.

V gene TRBV5-1 combines with J gene TRBJ2-1; the D gene could be TRBD1 or TRBD2 (5 bases each). Germline lookup yields CDR1 SGHRS and CDR2 YFSETQ. CDR3 length: 16 residues. V was trimmed by 4 bases and J by 0 bases, leaving 14 bases between them. The DNA for the CDR3 is TGCGCCAGCAGCCCCGGTGTGGGACGCTCCTACAATGAGCAGTTCTTC. Encoded protein: CASSPGVGRSYNEQFF. Using reference TRBV5-1 and TRBJ2-1 for the parts outside the CDR3, the full variable domain is KAGVTQTPRYLIKTRGQQVTLSCSPISGHRSVSWYQQTPGQGLQFLFEYFSETQRNKGNFPGRFSGRQFSNSRSEMNVSTLELGDSALYLCASSPGVGRSYNEQFFGPGTRLTVL.

J is TRBJ2-5 and V is TRBV6-5; D unresolved. The V and J ends lost 2 bases and 0 bases respectively, with 4 bases between them. The CDR3 is 13 residues long. Germline assignment: CDR1 MNHEY and CDR2 SVGAGI. CDR3: CASSYGDQETQYF. CDR3 DNA: TGTGCCAGCAGTTACGGGGACCAAGAGACCCAGTACTTC.

This clone has a single count. This same CDR3 is encoded by further DNA sequences in the sample. The chain uses TRBV11-2 and TRBJ2-7, with D tentatively TRBD2 (5 bases). The CDR3 covers 12 residues. Trimming stripped 4 bases from V and 7 bases from J, with 11 bases between. CDR1 and CDR2 from the germline V gene are SGHAT and FQNNGV. CDR3 protein: CASSSLEREQYF. The CDR3 DNA reads as TGTGCCAGCAGCTCCCTGGAGCGGGAGCAGTACTTC.

The V and J genes are TRBV2 and TRBJ2-2, with no clear D. The V gene lost 10 bases and the J gene lost 8 bases, with 8 bases spanning the gap. CDR1 is SNHLY, CDR2 FYNNEI, per germline. The CDR3 runs to 10 residues. CDR3 amino acids: CATRLGELFF. CDR3 sequence (DNA): TGTGCCACCCGCCTGGGGGAGCTGTTTTTT.

The chain employs TRBV6-5 and TRBJ2-5, with D perhaps assigned TRBD1 or TRBD2 (7 bases each). Germline CDR1 and CDR2: MNHEY and SVGAGI. Trimming cost V 0 bases and J 5 bases, with 13 bases left between them. The CDR3 is 15 residues long. The CDR3 loop is CASSYSAGGEETQYF. Written as DNA, the CDR3 is TGTGCCAGCAGTTACTCGGCAGGGGGGGAGGAGACCCAGTACTTC.

The chain has TRBV4-1 and TRBJ2-7, with D perhaps being TRBD1 or TRBD2 (5 bases each). V was shortened by 4 bases and J by 1 base, with 17 bases between the two germline ends. Germline V CDR1 and CDR2: MGHRA, YSYEKL. This CDR3 spans 16 amino acids. CDR3 DNA sequence: TGCGCCAGCAGCCCCGGGACCGTGGTAACGTCCTACGAGCAGTACTTC. The encoded protein is CASSPGTVVTSYEQYF.